This T cell receptor beta chain came from a study of cytomegalovirus exposure and HLA in healthy donors. Likely unrecorded immune exposures existed in these nominally healthy donors. With 0 bases removed from V and 4 bases from J, the gap between germline ends came to 9 bases. Per germline, CDR1 MGHRA and CDR2 YSYEKL. The CDR3 contains 14 residues. As concerns this clone: Its antigen is not identified.

Primers: 60 Vbeta forward and 13 Jbeta reverse. The repertoire was sequenced with immunoSEQ multiplex PCR; TCRdb's copy has only in-frame clones and lacks some. Of 93,000 or so clones listed, 60% to 85% were seen once; the top ten hold 4%. Study observations and caveats: Donors were assumed by presence/absence analyses to have roughly uniform sequencing depth. Analysis was carried out at a later point, and it linked a missense DCLRE1C variant to TCR beta V- and J-gene trimming. Highest at DRB1 and lowest at HLA-C, TCR association rates differed among HLA loci in a later analysis.

The sequenced sample consisted of PBMCs. This chain uses TRBV4-1 with TRBJ1-2; D might be TRBD1 (6 bases). This TCR derives from a man aged 50 to 60 in good health and CMV-seropositive. CDR3 sequence: CASSQDRTVYGYTF. CDR3 nucleotide sequence: TGCGCCAGCAGCCAAGACAGGACAGTCTATGGCTACACCTTC.